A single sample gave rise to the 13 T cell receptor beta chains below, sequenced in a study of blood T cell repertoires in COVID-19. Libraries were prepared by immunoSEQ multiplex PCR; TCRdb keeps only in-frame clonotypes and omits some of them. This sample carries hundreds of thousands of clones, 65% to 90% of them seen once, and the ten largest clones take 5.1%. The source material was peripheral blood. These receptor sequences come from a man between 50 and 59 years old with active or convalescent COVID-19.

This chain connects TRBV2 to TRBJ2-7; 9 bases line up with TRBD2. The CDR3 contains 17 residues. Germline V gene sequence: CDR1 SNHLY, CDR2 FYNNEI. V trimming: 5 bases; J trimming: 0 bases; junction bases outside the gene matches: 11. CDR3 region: CASSTPRLAVLSYEQYF. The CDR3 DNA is TGTGCCAGCAGTACCCCTAGACTAGCGGTCCTCTCCTACGAGCAGTACTTC.

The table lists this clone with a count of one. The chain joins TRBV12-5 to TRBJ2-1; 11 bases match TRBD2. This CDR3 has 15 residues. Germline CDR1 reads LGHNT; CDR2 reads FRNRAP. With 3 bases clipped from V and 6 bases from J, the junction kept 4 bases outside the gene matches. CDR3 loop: CASGFRLAGINEQFF. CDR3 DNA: TGTGCTAGTGGTTTTAGACTAGCGGGGATCAATGAGCAGTTCTTC.

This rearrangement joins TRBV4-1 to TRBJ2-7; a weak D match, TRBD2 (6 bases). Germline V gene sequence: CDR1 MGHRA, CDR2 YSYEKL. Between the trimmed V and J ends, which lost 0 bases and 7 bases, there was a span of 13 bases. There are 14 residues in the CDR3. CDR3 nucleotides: TGCGCCAGCAGCCAAGATCGGAAAGGGAGGGAGCAGTACTTC. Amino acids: CASSQDRKGREQYF.

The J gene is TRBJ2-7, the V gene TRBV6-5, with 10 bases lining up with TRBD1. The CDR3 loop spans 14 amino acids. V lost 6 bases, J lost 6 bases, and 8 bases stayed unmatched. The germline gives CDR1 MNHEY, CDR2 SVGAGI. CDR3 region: CASRPGQGLGEQYF. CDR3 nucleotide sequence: TGTGCCAGCAGGCCGGGACAGGGGTTGGGCGAGCAGTACTTC.

The CDR3: CASQSGSSTGELFF. In nucleotides, the CDR3 is TGTGCCAGTCAAAGCGGGAGTAGCACCGGGGAGCTGTTTTTT. The V gene is TRBV27, the J gene TRBJ2-2; 8 nucleotides align to TRBD2. CDR1 is MNHEY, CDR2 SMNVEV, per germline (reference sequence). The ends lost 9 bases at V and 4 bases at J; junction bases unmatched: 7. This CDR3 is built from 14 residues.

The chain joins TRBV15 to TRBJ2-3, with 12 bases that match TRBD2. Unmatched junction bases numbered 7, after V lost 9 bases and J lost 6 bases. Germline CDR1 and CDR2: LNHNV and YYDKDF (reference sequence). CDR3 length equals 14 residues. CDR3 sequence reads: CATLGLAGGDTQYF. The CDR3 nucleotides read TGTGCCACTCTTGGCCTAGCGGGAGGGGATACGCAGTATTTT.

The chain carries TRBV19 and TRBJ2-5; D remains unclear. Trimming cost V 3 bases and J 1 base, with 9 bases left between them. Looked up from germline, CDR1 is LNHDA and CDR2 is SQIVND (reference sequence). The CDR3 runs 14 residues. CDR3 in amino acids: CASSMRIRQETQYF. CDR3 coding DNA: TGTGCCAGTAGTATGAGAATCCGCCAAGAGACCCAGTACTTC.

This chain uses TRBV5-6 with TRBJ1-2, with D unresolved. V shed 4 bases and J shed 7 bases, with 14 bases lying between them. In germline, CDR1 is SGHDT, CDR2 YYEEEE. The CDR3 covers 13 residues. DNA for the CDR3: TGTGCCAGCAGCCGGGGATTTTCCAGTGGCTACACCTTC. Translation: CASSRGFSSGYTF.

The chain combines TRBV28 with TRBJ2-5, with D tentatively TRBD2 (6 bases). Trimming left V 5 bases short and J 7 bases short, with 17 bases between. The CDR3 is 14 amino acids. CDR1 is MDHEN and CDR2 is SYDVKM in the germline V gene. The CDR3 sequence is CASSPTRFGGTQYF. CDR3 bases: TGTGCCAGCAGTCCGACTAGGTTTGGTGGGACCCAGTACTTC.

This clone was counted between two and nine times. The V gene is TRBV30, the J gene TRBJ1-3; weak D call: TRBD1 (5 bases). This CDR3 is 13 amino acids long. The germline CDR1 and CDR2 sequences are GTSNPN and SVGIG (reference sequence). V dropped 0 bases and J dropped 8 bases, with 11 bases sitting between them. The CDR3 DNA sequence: TGTGCCTGGAGTGTAGGGGCCTCCTACACCATATATTTT. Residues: CAWSVGASYTIYF.

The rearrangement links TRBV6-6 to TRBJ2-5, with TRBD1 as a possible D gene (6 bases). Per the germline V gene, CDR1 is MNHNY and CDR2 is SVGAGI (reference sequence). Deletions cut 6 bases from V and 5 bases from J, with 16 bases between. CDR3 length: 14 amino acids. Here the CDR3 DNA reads TGTGCCAGCAGGTCCGGGACAATGGGGGAGACCCAGTACTTC. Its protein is CASRSGTMGETQYF.

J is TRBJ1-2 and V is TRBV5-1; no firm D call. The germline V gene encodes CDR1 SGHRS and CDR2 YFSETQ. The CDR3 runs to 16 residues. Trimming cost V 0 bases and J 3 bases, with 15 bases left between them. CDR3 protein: CASSLGPSSQDYGYTF. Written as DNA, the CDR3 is TGCGCCAGCAGCTTGGGTCCGTCAAGTCAGGACTATGGCTACACCTTC. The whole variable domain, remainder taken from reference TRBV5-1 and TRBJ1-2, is KAGVTQTPRYLIKTRGQQVTLSCSPISGHRSVSWYQQTPGQGLQFLFEYFSETQRNKGNFPGRFSGRQFSNSRSEMNVSTLELGDSALYLCASSLGPSSQDYGYTFGSGTRLTVV.

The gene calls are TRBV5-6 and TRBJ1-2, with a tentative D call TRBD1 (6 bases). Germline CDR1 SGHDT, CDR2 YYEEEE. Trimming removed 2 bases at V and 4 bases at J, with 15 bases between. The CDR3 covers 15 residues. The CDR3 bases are TGTGCCAGCAGCTTCACTAACAGGGACGCCTATGGCTACACCTTC. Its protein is CASSFTNRDAYGYTF.